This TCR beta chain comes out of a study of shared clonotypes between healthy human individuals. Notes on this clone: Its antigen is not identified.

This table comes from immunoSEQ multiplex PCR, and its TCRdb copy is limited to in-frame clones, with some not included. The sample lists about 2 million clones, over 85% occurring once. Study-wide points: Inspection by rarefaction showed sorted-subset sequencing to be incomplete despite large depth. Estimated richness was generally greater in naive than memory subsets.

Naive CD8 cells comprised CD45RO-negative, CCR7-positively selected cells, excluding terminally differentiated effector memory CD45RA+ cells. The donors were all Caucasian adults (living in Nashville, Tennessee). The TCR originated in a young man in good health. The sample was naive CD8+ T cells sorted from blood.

CDR3: CASSLARLSTPDNGGYTF. CDR3 bases: TGTGCCAGCAGCTTAGCCCGACTGTCGACTCCAGATAACGGCGGCTACACCTTC. This chain connects TRBV11-2 to TRBJ1-2; D unclear. The CDR3 is made up of 18 amino acids. Germline V gene data show CDR1 as SGHAT and CDR2 as FQNNGV. Trimming pared 1 base from V and 8 bases from J, leaving 26 bases between.